The T cell receptor beta chain under discussion was sequenced for a study of a mutant IDH1 vaccine in newly diagnosed glioma. Libraries were prepared by immunoSEQ multiplex PCR; TCRdb keeps only in-frame clonotypes and omits some of them. The sample includes 60,000 to 100,000 clones, more than 80% of them seen just once. Points on this clone: What it binds is not known.

Time point of the sample: week 23, last vaccination. One vaccine dose held 300 ug of mutant IDH1 20-mer peptide and came with topical imiquimod. This CDR3 comprises 15 residues. The V and J ends lost 0 bases and 5 bases respectively, with 11 bases between them. The germline gives CDR1 SGHAT, CDR2 FQNNGV. The clonotype comes from a woman aged 45-65 years with glioma. The sequencing used PBMCs, collected from a glioma patient whose treatment included an IDH1 peptide vaccine. The rearrangement joins TRBV11-2 to TRBJ2-1; D is perhaps TRBD2 (6 bases). CDR3 DNA: TGTGCCAGCAGCTTAGATACGGGAGTGAACAATGAGCAGTTCTTC. Its protein product is CASSLDTGVNNEQFF.